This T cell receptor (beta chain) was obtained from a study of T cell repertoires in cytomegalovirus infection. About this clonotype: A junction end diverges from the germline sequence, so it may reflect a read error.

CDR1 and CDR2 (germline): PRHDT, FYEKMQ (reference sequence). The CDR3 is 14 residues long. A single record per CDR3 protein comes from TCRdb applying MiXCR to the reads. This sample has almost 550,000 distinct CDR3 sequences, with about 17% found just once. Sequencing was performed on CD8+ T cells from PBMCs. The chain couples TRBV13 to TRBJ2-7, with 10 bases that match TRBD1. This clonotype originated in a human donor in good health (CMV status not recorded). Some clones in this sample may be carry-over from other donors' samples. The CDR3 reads CASSDRDRGYEPYF. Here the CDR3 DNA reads TGTGCCAGCAGCGACCGGGACAGGGGTTACGAGCCGTACTTC.